Each of the 13 T cell receptor beta chains below was sequenced from the same sample in a study of early T cells in non-severe SARS-CoV-2 infection. TCRdb called the 5' RACE reads again in MiXCR, with one record for every CDR3 protein. The table has 85,000 to 100,000 distinct CDR3 sequences, 15% to 20% seen once. Material for sequencing was whole blood. The receptor set was obtained from an adult who was a healthcare worker with PCR-confirmed SARS-CoV-2 infection or an uninfected control (not recorded which).

The rearrangement uses TRBV10-3 and TRBJ2-4; D not resolved. Trimming removed 0 bases at V and 0 bases at J, with 12 bases between. This CDR3 comprises 17 residues. Germline lookup yields CDR1 ENHRY and CDR2 SYGVKD. CDR3 region: CAISESSILLAKNIQYF. CDR3 in DNA: TGTGCCATCAGTGAGTCGTCGATTTTACTAGCCAAAAACATTCAGTACTTC.

The chain combines TRBV6-5 with TRBJ1-4, with a weak D call TRBD1 (6 bases). CDR1 is MNHEY and CDR2 is SVGAGI in the germline V gene. V was cut by 3 bases and J by 8 bases, with 13 bases left in between. The CDR3 spans 14 residues. Here the CDR3 reads CASSYRAGGEKLFF. In nucleotides, the CDR3 is TGTGCCAGCAGTTATAGGGCTGGGGGCGAAAAACTGTTTTTT.

This clonotype was picked up a small number of times. At one end the junction does not follow the germline gene, possibly because of a read error. The CDR3 DNA sequence: TGCAGCCCCCCACTCGAGCACTTC. Translating it yields CSPPLEHF. The chain is built from TRBV29-1 and TRBJ2-7; D remains ambiguous. The CDR3 totals 8 residues. Germline V CDR1 and CDR2: SQVTM, ANQGSEA.

This clonotype was counted ten times or more. J is TRBJ2-7 and V is TRBV12-3 or TRBV12-4, with 7 bases that match TRBD2. This CDR3 spans 15 amino acids. The ends lost 0 bases at V and 2 bases at J; junction bases unmatched: 4. CDR3 region: CASSLASRGAYEQYF. CDR3 coding DNA: TGTGCCAGCAGTTTAGCTTCCCGGGGGGCCTACGAGCAGTACTTC.

The sample holds a few counts of this clonotype. This sequence joins TRBV6-2 or TRBV6-3 and TRBJ2-3, with D perhaps TRBD2 (5 bases). Trimming pared 2 bases from V and 5 bases from J, leaving 5 bases between. This CDR3 spans 12 amino acids. CDR1 is MNHEY, CDR2 SVGEGT, per germline. The CDR3 region has the DNA TGTGCCAGCAGTTACCGGGGAGATACGCAGTATTTT. This gives the protein CASSYRGDTQYF.

V usage is TRBV20-1 and J usage is TRBJ2-7, with 7 bases identical to TRBD1. Germline-derived CDR1 and CDR2 are DFQATT and SNEGSKA (reference sequence). J was trimmed by 6 bases and V by 6 bases; bases with no gene match: 14. This CDR3 contains 14 residues. The CDR3 is CSASGGNNAREQYF. The CDR3 bases are TGCAGTGCGTCAGGGGGAAATAACGCGCGCGAGCAGTACTTC.

Only a few counts were recorded for this clonotype. This sequence joins TRBV20-1 and TRBJ1-2, with TRBD1 as a possible D gene (6 bases). The CDR3 contains 13 residues. Deletions cut 5 bases from V and 4 bases from J, with 14 bases between. In germline, CDR1 is DFQATT, CDR2 SNEGSKA (reference sequence). CDR3 amino acids: CSAPGQKIYGYTF. As DNA, the CDR3 is TGCAGTGCTCCAGGACAGAAGATCTATGGCTACACCTTC.

The V and J genes are TRBV27 and TRBJ2-2; TRBD2 agrees at 8 bases. This CDR3 has 15 residues. Germline V CDR1 and CDR2: MNHEY, SMNVEV (reference sequence). The V and J ends lost 2 bases and 5 bases, in that order; junction bases with no gene match: 4. The CDR3 DNA reads TGTGCCAGCAGTTTACCCAGCGGGGGTACCGGGGAGCTGTTTTTT. Protein product: CASSLPSGGTGELFF.

This clonotype showed up just a few times. This rearrangement joins TRBV28 to TRBJ2-7, with D perhaps assigned TRBD1 or TRBD2 (5 bases each). Germline V gives CDR1 MDHEN, CDR2 SYDVKM. The CDR3 has 16 amino acids. The ends were cut back, 3 bases at V and 0 bases at J, with 15 bases in the middle. DNA of the CDR3: TGTGCCAGCAGTTTCGGGATAGGGGTTTTCTCCTACGAGCAGTACTTC. It codes for CASSFGIGVFSYEQYF.

The chain combines TRBV9 with TRBJ2-1; 8 positions agree with TRBD2. V lost 4 bases and J lost 12; bases outside the gene matches: 12. Germline V lookup: CDR1 SGDLS, CDR2 YYNGEE. This CDR3 has 14 residues. CDR3 DNA: TGTGCCAGCAGCACCGGACTAGCCCGGGAGGGGCAGTTCTTC. It is translated as CASSTGLAREGQFF.

The J gene is TRBJ2-7, the V gene TRBV7-2, with D unclear. With 5 bases removed from V and 0 bases from J, the gap between germline ends came to 8 bases. There are 13 residues in the CDR3. Looked up from germline, CDR1 is SGHTA and CDR2 is FQGNSA. This chain's CDR3 is CASSQTFSYEQYF. For the CDR3, the DNA is TGTGCCAGCAGCCAAACATTCTCCTACGAGCAGTACTTC. The entire variable domain, with the rest obtained from reference TRBV7-2 and TRBJ2-7, is as follows: GAGVSQSPSNKVTEKGKDVELRCDPISGHTALYWYRQSLGQGLEFLIYFQGNSAPDKSGLPSDRFSAERTGGSVSTLTIQRTQQEDSAVYLCASSQTFSYEQYFGPGTRLTVT.

This clonotype appeared many times. V and J are TRBV28 and TRBJ2-7, with 7 bases matching TRBD1. V dropped 8 bases and J dropped 7; count of bases not matched to a gene: 11. CDR3 length: 13 residues. Germline CDR1 MDHEN, CDR2 SYDVKM. CDR3 sequence: CASGHRGREEQYF. In DNA, the CDR3 is TGTGCCAGCGGCCACAGGGGTAGGGAAGAGCAGTACTTC.

The chain is built from TRBV20-1 and TRBJ1-2, with a possible D match to TRBD1 (5 bases). CDR3 length: 12 residues. The V and J ends lost 7 bases and 8 bases respectively, with 17 bases between them. Germline CDR1 reads DFQATT; CDR2 reads SNEGSKA (reference sequence). The CDR3 DNA reads as TGCAGTGTTCCCCGGGGGGGTTTGGGCTACACCTTC. This gives the protein CSVPRGGLGYTF.